Listed here are 17 T cell receptor beta chains from one sample, sequenced in a study of cytomegalovirus exposure and HLA in healthy donors. The PCR ran on 60 Vbeta and 13 Jbeta primers. Profiled with immunoSEQ multiplex PCR; TCRdb holds only in-frame clones, not every one. The repertoire consists of roughly 120,000 clones, with under 90% occurring once and the leading ten covering roughly 2.2%. The sequenced material came from PBMCs. The receptors were gathered from a woman in her thirties in good health and CMV-seronegative.

V is TRBV28 and J is TRBJ1-2; TRBD1 agrees at 7 bases. Germline CDR1 MDHEN, CDR2 SYDVKM. V shed 6 bases, J shed 1 base, and the junction held 17 bases outside the gene matches. This CDR3 is built from 18 residues. The CDR3 region has the DNA TGTGCCAGCAGCCCCCCTCGGGGACAGTTACGATTTAACTATGGCTACACCTTC. It encodes CASSPPRGQLRFNYGYTF.

The V call is TRBV7-5, the J call TRBJ2-1; TRBD2 is taken as the D call from the table, unchecked against the DNA. TRBV7-5 corresponds to a pseudogene. The CDR3 loop spans 18 amino acids. This CDR3 is CVRSLLWTSGRAGNEQFF. The CDR3 DNA follows: TGTGTCAGAAGCTTACTATGGACTAGCGGGAGGGCGGGGAATGAGCAGTTCTTC.

The chain combines TRBV11-1 with TRBJ1-1, with 7 bases aligning to TRBD1. The germline gives CDR1 SGHAT, CDR2 FQDESV (reference sequence). This CDR3 comprises 14 residues. J gave up 9 bases and V 6 bases, and 13 bases lay outside the gene matches. The CDR3 spells CASRSDRALNQAFF. The DNA of the CDR3 is TGTGCCAGCAGGTCCGACAGGGCCCTGAATCAAGCTTTCTTT.

The V call is TRBV19, the J call TRBJ2-7; 11 bases are a match to TRBD1. This CDR3 is built from 14 residues. CDR1 and CDR2 from the germline V gene are LNHDA and SQIVND (reference sequence). J was trimmed by 7 bases and V by 6 bases; bases with no gene match: 8. CDR3 nucleotide sequence: TGTGCCAGTAGGACCGGACAGGGGGCCGGGGAGCAGTACTTC. Translation: CASRTGQGAGEQYF.

The chain is built from TRBV5-1 and TRBJ2-5, with 9 bases that match TRBD2. CDR3 length: 16 amino acids. CDR1 and CDR2 (germline): SGHRS, YFSETQ. V shed 0 bases, J shed 2 bases, and the junction held 5 bases outside the gene matches. Written as DNA, the CDR3 is TGCGCCAGCAGCTTGGAAGGGCTAGCGGGGCAAGAGACCCAGTACTTC. This codes for CASSLEGLAGQETQYF.

This chain joins TRBV7-3 and TRBJ2-7; TRBD2 aligns across 8 bases. Trimming at V came to 6 bases and at J to 0 bases, leaving 4 bases not matched to a gene. Germline CDR1 is SGHTA and CDR2 is FQGTGA. This CDR3 comprises 14 residues. The DNA of the CDR3 is TGTGCCAGCAGTCCCGGGACTAGCTCCTACGAGCAGTACTTC. Its protein product is CASSPGTSSYEQYF. Full variable domain (missing parts from reference TRBV7-3 and TRBJ2-7): GAGVSQTPSNKVTEKGKYVELRCDPISGHTALYWYRQSLGQGPEFLIYFQGTGAADDSGLPNDRFFAVRPEGSVSTLKIQRTERGDSAVYLCASSPGTSSYEQYFGPGTRLTVT.

This chain uses TRBV28 with TRBJ1-1, with no clear D. Germline values: CDR1 MDHEN, CDR2 SYDVKM. V was cut by 1 base and J by 0 bases, with 12 bases left in between. The CDR3 extends over 16 amino acids. The CDR3 spells CASSLSTAFMNTEAFF. The CDR3, as DNA: TGTGCCAGCAGTTTATCCACAGCCTTCATGAACACTGAAGCTTTCTTT.

J is TRBJ2-7 and V is TRBV10-3; 10 nucleotides align to TRBD2. This CDR3 spans 17 amino acids. CDR1 ENHRY and CDR2 SYGVKD come from the germline V gene. Germline trimming cut 0 bases from V and 7 bases from J; bases unmatched to any gene: 12. CDR3 amino acids: CAISESWGLAGVREQYF. For the CDR3, the DNA is TGTGCCATCAGTGAGTCGTGGGGCCTAGCGGGAGTACGGGAGCAGTACTTC.

This chain joins TRBV25-1 and TRBJ2-2; D is unclear. This CDR3 comprises 11 residues. Germline CDR1 reads MGHDK; CDR2 reads SYGVNS. Trimming removed 7 bases from V and 3 bases from J, with 3 bases in between. Here the CDR3 reads CASTYTGELFF. CDR3 nucleotide sequence: TGTGCCAGCACCTACACCGGGGAGCTGTTTTTT. Variable domain in full (rest from reference TRBV25-1 and TRBJ2-2): EADIYQTPRYLVIGTGKKITLECSQTMGHDKMYWYQQDPGMELHLIHYSYGVNSTEKGDLSSESTVSRIRTEHFPLTLESARPSHTSQYLCASTYTGELFFGEGSRLTVL.

CDR3 sequence (DNA): TGTGCCAGCAGCCAATCGCGGGTCCTCTCCTACAATGAGCAGTTCTTC. Residues: CASSQSRVLSYNEQFF. The V call is TRBV14, the J call TRBJ2-1; possible D gene TRBD2, 5 bases. Deletions cut 2 bases from V and 0 bases from J, with 11 bases between. The CDR3 spans 16 residues. Looked up from germline, CDR1 is SGHDN and CDR2 is FVKESK.

The rearrangement uses TRBV29-1 and TRBJ1-2; D ambiguous. Per germline, CDR1 SQVTM and CDR2 ANQGSEA. The CDR3 length is 13 residues. V was trimmed by 6 bases and J by 3 bases, leaving 14 bases between them. CDR3 protein: CSVLDRKDYGYTF. The CDR3, as DNA: TGCAGCGTGCTAGACCGTAAGGACTATGGCTACACCTTC.

The V gene is TRBV9, the J gene TRBJ1-2; D gene uncertain. Germline V lookup: CDR1 SGDLS, CDR2 YYNGEE. The germline V and J ends were trimmed by 0 bases and 4 bases, with 10 bases remaining between them. CDR3 length: 14 residues. The CDR3 here is CASSVARESYGYTF. CDR3 DNA: TGTGCCAGCAGCGTAGCTAGAGAGAGCTATGGCTACACCTTC.

This clone showed up just a few times. V is TRBV7-8 and J is TRBJ1-1, with TRBD1 as a possible D gene (5 bases). The CDR3 extends over 13 amino acids. V lost 5 bases and J 1 base, leaving 8 bases between the germline ends. From germline, CDR1 is SGHVS and CDR2 FQNEAQ. The CDR3 sequence: CASSQGENTEAFF. The CDR3 DNA follows: TGTGCCAGCAGCCAAGGGGAGAACACTGAAGCTTTCTTT.

V gene TRBV19 combines with J gene TRBJ2-7; weak D call: TRBD2 (5 bases). The CDR3 covers 15 residues. With 0 bases removed from V and 6 bases from J, the gap between germline ends came to 15 bases. Germline CDR1 LNHDA, CDR2 SQIVND (reference sequence). CDR3 DNA: TGTGCCAGTAGTATAGAAGCTAGCTCAGGTGGCGAGCAGTACTTC. This encodes CASSIEASSGGEQYF. Full variable domain (remainder filled in from reference TRBV19 and TRBJ2-7): DGGITQSPKYLFRKEGQNVTLSCEQNLNHDAMYWYRQDPGQGLRLIYYSQIVNDFQKGDIAEGYSVSREKKESFPLTVTSAQKNPTAFYLCASSIEASSGGEQYFGPGTRLTVT.

J is TRBJ2-3 and V is TRBV27, with TRBD2 identical over 13 bases. The CDR3 totals 16 residues. Trimming cost V 8 bases and J 0 bases; bases outside gene matches: 5. The germline V gene encodes CDR1 MNHEY and CDR2 SMNVEV (reference sequence). DNA of the CDR3: TGTGCCAGCTCTGGACTAGCGGGAGCTAGCACAGATACGCAGTATTTT. The encoded protein is CASSGLAGASTDTQYF.

This clone was counted a single time. J is TRBJ2-7 and V is TRBV27; 14 bases agree with TRBD2. The J call is uncertain, as TRBJ2-5 better fits the DNA end. This CDR3 region has 14 residues. Germline V gene lookup returns CDR1 MNHEY and CDR2 SMNVEV (reference sequence). The CDR3 here is CASKTGTSGGTQYF. The DNA for the CDR3 is TGTGCCAGCAAGACCGGGACTAGCGGGGGGACCCAGTACTTC.

J is TRBJ1-1 and V is TRBV5-1; 10 bases fit TRBD1. V lost 0 bases, J lost 8 bases, and 19 bases stayed unmatched. CDR3 size: 19 residues. Germline lookup yields CDR1 SGHRS and CDR2 YFSETQ. CDR3 sequence (DNA): TGCGCCAGCAGCTTGGAGAGGGTGACAGGGGGCGTCTCGCGGGGAGAAGCTTTCTTT. Its translation is CASSLERVTGGVSRGEAFF.